The source of this T cell receptor beta chain is a study of response to subunit inactivated influenza vaccine. Regarding the study as a whole: Researchers suggested that each seasonal influenza vaccination recruits few new T cells.

TCRdb called the RT-PCR reads again in MiXCR, with one record for every CDR3 protein. This sample has about 520,000 distinct CDR3 sequences, with 25% found just once. This clonotype was observed a single time. The antigen is unknown. V shed 7 bases and J shed 4 bases, with 13 bases lying between them. The CDR3 loop spans 14 amino acids. Germline lookup yields CDR1 SGHTA and CDR2 FQGNSA. The V gene is TRBV7-2, the J gene TRBJ2-2; D is unresolved. This sequence was found in a man between 45 and 60 years old who received an inactivated influenza vaccine. Specimen: CD4+ T cells sorted from PBMCs, collected 5 days after vaccination. The CDR3 nucleotides are TGTGCCAGCACCCGGCAGCTTAGCACCGGGGAGCTGTTTTTT. Its translation: CASTRQLSTGELFF.